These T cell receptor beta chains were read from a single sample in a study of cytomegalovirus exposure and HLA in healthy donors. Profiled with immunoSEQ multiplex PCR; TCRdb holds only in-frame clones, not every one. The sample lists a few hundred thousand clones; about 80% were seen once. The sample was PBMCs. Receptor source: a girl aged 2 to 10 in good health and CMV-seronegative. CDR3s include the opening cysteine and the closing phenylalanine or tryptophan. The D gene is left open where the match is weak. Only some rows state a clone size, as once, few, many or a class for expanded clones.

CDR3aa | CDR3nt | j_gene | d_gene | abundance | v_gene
CASSLAGLRGEQFF | TGTGCCAGCAGCTTAGCCGGTCTTAGGGGTGAGCAGTTCTTC | TRBJ2-1 | NA | NA | TRBV7-6
CASSPLQGSGANVLTF | TGTGCCAGCAGCCCTCTCCAGGGGTCTGGGGCCAACGTCCTGACTTTC | TRBJ2-6 | NA | NA | TRBV4-2
CASSLSPGEHSPLHF | TGCGCCAGCAGCTTGAGTCCAGGGGAGCATTCACCCCTCCACTTT | TRBJ1-6 | NA | few | TRBV5-1
CASSDSRTGRPGYTF | TGTGCCAGCAGTGATTCAAGGACAGGCCGTCCTGGCTACACCTTC | TRBJ1-2 | TRBD1 | NA | TRBV6-1
CASSFGLAGEGTYEQYF | TGTGCCAGCAGCTTCGGACTAGCGGGGGAAGGGACCTACGAGCAGTACTTC | TRBJ2-7 | TRBD2 | few | TRBV7-2
CASTTPGLAGSFVGTQYF | TGTGCCAGCACCACACCGGGACTAGCGGGTTCCTTCGTAGGGACCCAGTACTTC | TRBJ2-5 | TRBD2 | NA | TRBV7-9
CASSSTGVGGYEQYF | TGTGCCAGCAGCTCTACAGGGGTCGGTGGGTACGAGCAGTACTTC | TRBJ2-7 | TRBD1 | NA | TRBV7-2
CASSSNLVRVRGNTIYF | TGTGCCAGCAGCTCAAACTTAGTTCGGGTGAGAGGAAACACCATATATTTT | TRBJ1-3 | NA | NA | TRBV7-9
CASSGGTGDNYGYTF | TGTGCCAGCAGCGGGGGGACAGGTGACAACTATGGCTACACCTTC | TRBJ1-2 | TRBD1 | NA | TRBV9
CASSYGTLGNTIYF | TGTGCCAGCAGTTATGGGACTCTTGGAAACACTATATATTTT | TRBJ1-3 | NA | NA | TRBV28
CASKTGADTGELFF | TGTGCCAGCAAGACAGGGGCGGACACCGGGGAGCTGTTTTTT | TRBJ2-2 | TRBD1 | NA | TRBV11-1
CASSGGRASNYGYTF | TGTGCCAGCAGCGGGGGCCGGGCTTCTAACTATGGCTACACCTTC | TRBJ1-2 | NA | NA | TRBV9
CASSLDGRLIYNSPLHF | TGTGCCAGCAGTTTGGACGGTAGACTAATCTATAATTCACCCCTCCACTTT | TRBJ1-6 | NA | NA | TRBV7-9
CASSLAQGLYGYTF | TGCGCCAGCAGCTTGGCTCAGGGGCTCTATGGCTACACCTTC | TRBJ1-2 | NA | NA | TRBV5-1
CATSRFQRGVPDTQYF | TGTGCCACCAGCAGGTTCCAGCGGGGAGTTCCAGATACGCAGTATTTT | TRBJ2-3 | TRBD2 | NA | TRBV15
CASSDLQTYEQYF | TGTGCCAGCAGTGATCTGCAGACCTACGAGCAGTACTTC | TRBJ2-7 | NA | few | TRBV6-1
CASSPGGGYEQYF | TGTGCCAGCAGCCCTGGGGGGGGTTACGAGCAGTACTTC | TRBJ2-7 | TRBD2 | NA | TRBV7-9
CASTPWGGGRGTDTQYF | TGTGCCAGCACCCCGTGGGGGGGCGGGAGGGGCACAGATACGCAGTATTTT | TRBJ2-3 | TRBD2 | NA | TRBV7-8
CASRSGVIEREGPNTGELFF | TGTGCCAGCAGATCAGGGGTCATCGAGCGGGAGGGCCCCAACACCGGGGAGCTGTTTTTT | TRBJ2-2 | TRBD2 | few | TRBV7-8
CASSPRLAGVETQYF | TGTGCCAGCAGTCCCCGACTAGCGGGGGTCGAGACCCAGTACTTC | TRBJ2-5 | TRBD2 | NA | TRBV28
CASSYKVYRDLRGYTF | TGTGCCAGCAGCTACAAAGTGTACAGGGACCTCCGTGGCTACACCTTC | TRBJ1-2 | NA | NA | TRBV7-9
CASSLASGFTGELFF | TGTGCCAGCAGCTTAGCTAGCGGGTTCACCGGGGAGCTGTTTTTT | TRBJ2-2 | TRBD2 | NA | TRBV7-6
CASSLEGTGGEQYF | TGTGCCAGCAGCTTAGAGGGGACAGGTGGCGAGCAGTACTTC | TRBJ2-7 | TRBD1 | few | TRBV7-9
CAWSVRDRGLTEAFF | TGTGCCTGGAGTGTACGGGACAGGGGATTGACTGAAGCTTTCTTT | TRBJ1-1 | TRBD1 | NA | TRBV30
CASSDRYGYTF | TGTGCCAGCAGTGACAGATATGGCTACACCTTC | TRBJ1-2 | NA | NA | TRBV6-1
CASSLPGYVRKLFF | TGTGCCAGCAGCTTACCCGGTTACGTGCGAAAACTGTTTTTT | TRBJ1-4 | NA | NA | TRBV7-9
CASSGGGCEQYF | TGTGCCAGCAGCGGCGGGGGGTGCGAGCAGTACTTC | TRBJ2-7 | TRBD2 | NA | TRBV7-8
CATSRDPGSSSGNTIYF | TGTGCCACCAGCAGAGATCCGGGATCGAGCTCTGGAAACACCATATATTTT | TRBJ1-3 | NA | NA | TRBV15
CASRLQGIEAFF | TGTGCCAGCAGACTACAGGGGATAGAAGCTTTCTTT | TRBJ1-1 | TRBD1 | NA | TRBV2
CASSYRQSYVEQYF | TGTGCCAGCAGCTACAGACAATCCTACGTGGAGCAGTACTTC | TRBJ2-7 | NA | NA | TRBV27
CASSPPKGNEQFF | TGTGCCAGCAGCCCCCCCAAGGGGAATGAGCAGTTCTTC | TRBJ2-1 | NA | once | TRBV7-6
CASSFQGANYNEQFF | TGTGCCAGCAGTTTTCAGGGGGCAAACTACAATGAGCAGTTCTTC | TRBJ2-1 | TRBD1 | NA | TRBV28
CASSAIIQGGRTF | TGTGCCAGCAGCGCGATAATCCAGGGTGGACGCACCTTC | TRBJ1-2 | NA | NA | TRBV9
CASSLGQTTGNTIYF | TGCGCCAGCAGCTTGGGACAGACAACTGGAAACACCATATATTTT | TRBJ1-3 | NA | NA | TRBV5-1
CASQEGDVTGELFF | TGTGCCAGCCAAGAGGGGGACGTCACCGGGGAGCTGTTTTTT | TRBJ2-2 | NA | NA | TRBV2
CAWRPSGITDTQYF | TGTGCCTGGAGACCTAGCGGGATTACAGATACGCAGTATTTT | TRBJ2-3 | TRBD2 | NA | TRBV30
CARKTGSDTEAFF | TGTGCCAGGAAAACAGGGTCAGACACTGAAGCTTTCTTT | TRBJ1-1 | NA | NA | TRBV21-1
CASRSSVYEQYF | TGTGCCAGCAGGAGCAGCGTCTACGAGCAGTACTTC | TRBJ2-7 | NA | few | TRBV28